The following is a T cell receptor beta chain sequence with its context. Its specificity is unknown. Germline-derived CDR1 and CDR2 are ENHRY and SYGVKD. The CDR3 extends over 15 amino acids. V gave up 3 bases and J gave up 6 bases, with 15 bases separating them. The method was immunoSEQ multiplex PCR; TCRdb's version includes in-frame clones alone and lacks a portion of them. The sample consists of roughly 80,000 clones, about 96% of them appearing once. This sample stems from a study of T cell clonotyping in hematopoietic cell transplantation. As for the study in general: Cytoreduction preceded collection of pretransplant recipient samples.

Study results and caveats: Graft donor and pretransplant recipient Inverse Simpson Index values predicted broader posttransplant TCR diversity. CD4 and CD8 repertoire contributions could not be separated without sorting.

The time point here: recipient sample about 28 days before transplant, after cytoreduction. Blood collection times were about day -28 and days 30, 100, 180 posttransplant. Specimen: peripheral blood mononuclear cells, collected before stem cell transplant. The chain couples TRBV10-3 to TRBJ1-5; TRBD1 is a possible D gene (6 bases). This TCR derives from a woman between 50 and 59 years old with acute myeloid leukemia. Some clones in this sample may be carry-over from other donors' samples. This CDR3 is CAISETQGMGQPQHF. CDR3 DNA sequence: TGTGCCATCAGTGAAACGCAGGGGATGGGTCAGCCCCAGCATTTT.